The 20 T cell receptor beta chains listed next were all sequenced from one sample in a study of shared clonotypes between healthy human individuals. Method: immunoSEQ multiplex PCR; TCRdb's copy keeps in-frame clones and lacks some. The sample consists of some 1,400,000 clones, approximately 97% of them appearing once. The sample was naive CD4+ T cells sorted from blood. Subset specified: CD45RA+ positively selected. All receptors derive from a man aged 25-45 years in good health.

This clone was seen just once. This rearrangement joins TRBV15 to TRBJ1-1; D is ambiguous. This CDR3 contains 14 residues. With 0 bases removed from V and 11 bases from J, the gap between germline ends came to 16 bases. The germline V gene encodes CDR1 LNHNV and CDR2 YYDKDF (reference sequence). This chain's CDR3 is CATSRDFKEPYAFF. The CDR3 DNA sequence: TGTGCCACCAGCAGAGATTTCAAGGAACCCTACGCTTTCTTT.

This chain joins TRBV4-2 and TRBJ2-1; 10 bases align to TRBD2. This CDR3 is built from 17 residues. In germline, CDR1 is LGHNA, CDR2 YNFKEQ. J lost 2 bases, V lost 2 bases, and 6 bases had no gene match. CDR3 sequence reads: CASSQRSGRVAYNEQFF. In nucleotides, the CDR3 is TGTGCCAGCAGCCAACGAAGCGGGAGGGTTGCCTACAATGAGCAGTTCTTC.

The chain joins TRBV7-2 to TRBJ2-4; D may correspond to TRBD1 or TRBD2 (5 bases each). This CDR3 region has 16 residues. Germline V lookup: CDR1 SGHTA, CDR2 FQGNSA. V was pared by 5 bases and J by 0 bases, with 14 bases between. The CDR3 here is CASSPRGGLAKNIQYF. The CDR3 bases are TGTGCCAGCAGCCCCCGGGGCGGGCTAGCCAAAAACATTCAGTACTTC.

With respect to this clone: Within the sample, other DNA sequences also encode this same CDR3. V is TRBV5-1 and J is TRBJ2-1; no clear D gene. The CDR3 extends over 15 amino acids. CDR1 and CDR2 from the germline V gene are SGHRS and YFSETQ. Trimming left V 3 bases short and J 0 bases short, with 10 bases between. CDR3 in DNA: TGCGCCAGCAGCTGGACGGATAGCTCCTACAATGAGCAGTTCTTC. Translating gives CASSWTDSSYNEQFF.

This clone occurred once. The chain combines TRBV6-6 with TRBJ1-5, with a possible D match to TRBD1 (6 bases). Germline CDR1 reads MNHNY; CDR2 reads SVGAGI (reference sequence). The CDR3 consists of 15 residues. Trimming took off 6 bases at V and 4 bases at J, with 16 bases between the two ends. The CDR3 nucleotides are TGTGCCAGCAGGTCTCACGACAGGAGAAATCAGCCCCAGCATTTT. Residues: CASRSHDRRNQPQHF.

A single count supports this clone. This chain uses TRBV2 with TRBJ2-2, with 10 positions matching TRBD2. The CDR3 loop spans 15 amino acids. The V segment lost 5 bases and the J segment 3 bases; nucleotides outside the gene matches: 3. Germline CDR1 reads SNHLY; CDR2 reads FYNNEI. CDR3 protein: CASSYTSGDTGELFF. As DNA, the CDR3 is TGTGCCAGCAGTTACACTAGCGGGGACACCGGGGAGCTGTTTTTT.

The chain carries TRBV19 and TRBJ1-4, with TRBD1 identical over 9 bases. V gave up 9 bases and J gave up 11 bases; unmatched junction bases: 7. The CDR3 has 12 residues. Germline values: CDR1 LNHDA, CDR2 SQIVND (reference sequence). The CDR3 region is CASTGGGWKLFF. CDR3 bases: TGTGCCAGCACAGGGGGCGGTTGGAAACTGTTTTTT.

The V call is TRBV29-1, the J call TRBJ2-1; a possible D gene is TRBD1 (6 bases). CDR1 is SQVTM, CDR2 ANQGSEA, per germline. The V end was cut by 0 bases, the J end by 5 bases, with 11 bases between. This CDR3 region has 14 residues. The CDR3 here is CSVEDRGGHNEQFF. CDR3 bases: TGCAGCGTTGAAGACAGGGGCGGACACAATGAGCAGTTCTTC.

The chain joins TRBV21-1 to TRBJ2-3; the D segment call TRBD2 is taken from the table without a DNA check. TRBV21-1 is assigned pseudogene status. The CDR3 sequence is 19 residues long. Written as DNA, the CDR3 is TGTGCCAGCAGCACACGGTTGGTATCGGAGGAATCTAGCACAGATACGCAGTATTTT. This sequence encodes CASSTRLVSEESSTDTQYF.

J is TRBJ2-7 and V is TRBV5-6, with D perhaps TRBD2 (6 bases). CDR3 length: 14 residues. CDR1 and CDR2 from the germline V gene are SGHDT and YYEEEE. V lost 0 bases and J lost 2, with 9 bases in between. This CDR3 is CASSLVAGPYEQYF. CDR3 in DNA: TGTGCCAGCAGCTTGGTTGCGGGGCCCTACGAGCAGTACTTC.

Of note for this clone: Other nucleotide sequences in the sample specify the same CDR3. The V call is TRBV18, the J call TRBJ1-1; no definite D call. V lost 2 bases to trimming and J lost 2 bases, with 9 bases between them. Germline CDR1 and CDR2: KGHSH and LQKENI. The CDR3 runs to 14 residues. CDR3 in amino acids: CASSPGRTNTEAFF. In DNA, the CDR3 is TGTGCCAGCTCACCAGGACGGACTAACACTGAAGCTTTCTTT.

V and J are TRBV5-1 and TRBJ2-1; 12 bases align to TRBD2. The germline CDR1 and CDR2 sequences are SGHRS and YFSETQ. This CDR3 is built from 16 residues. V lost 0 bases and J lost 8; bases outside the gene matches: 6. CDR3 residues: CASSLALAGGRDEQFF. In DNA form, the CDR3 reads TGCGCCAGCAGCTTGGCACTAGCGGGAGGACGCGATGAGCAGTTCTTC.

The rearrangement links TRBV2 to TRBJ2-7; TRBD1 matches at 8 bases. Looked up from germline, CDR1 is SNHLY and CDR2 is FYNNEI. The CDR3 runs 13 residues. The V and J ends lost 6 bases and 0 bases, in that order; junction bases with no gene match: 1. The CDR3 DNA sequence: TGTGCCAGCAGGGACAGGGCCTCCTACGAGCAGTACTTC. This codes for CASRDRASYEQYF. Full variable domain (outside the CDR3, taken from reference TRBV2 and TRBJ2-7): EPEVTQTPSHQVTQMGQEVILRCVPISNHLYFYWYRQILGQKVEFLVSFYNNEISEKSEIFDDQFSVERPDGSNFTLKIRSTKLEDSAMYFCASRDRASYEQYFGPGTRLTVT.

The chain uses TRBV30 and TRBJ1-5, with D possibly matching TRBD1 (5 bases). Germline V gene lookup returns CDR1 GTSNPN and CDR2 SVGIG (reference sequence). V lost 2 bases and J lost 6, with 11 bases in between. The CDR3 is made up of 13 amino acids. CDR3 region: CAWSQGPTQPQHF. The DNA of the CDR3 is TGTGCCTGGAGTCAGGGCCCCACTCAGCCCCAGCATTTT.

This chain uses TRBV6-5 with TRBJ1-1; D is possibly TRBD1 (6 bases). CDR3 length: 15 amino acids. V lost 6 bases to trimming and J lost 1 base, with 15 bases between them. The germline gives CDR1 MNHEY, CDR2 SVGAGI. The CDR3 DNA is TGTGCCAGCAGACTCAACAGGGAAGAGAACACTGAAGCTTTCTTT. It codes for CASRLNREENTEAFF.

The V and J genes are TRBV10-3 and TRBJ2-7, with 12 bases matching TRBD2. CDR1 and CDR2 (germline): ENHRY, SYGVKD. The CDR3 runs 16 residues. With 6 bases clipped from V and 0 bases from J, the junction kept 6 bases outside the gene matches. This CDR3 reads CAIRGTSGPVSYEQYF. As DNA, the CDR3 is TGTGCCATCAGGGGGACTAGCGGGCCAGTCTCCTACGAGCAGTACTTC.

DNA for the CDR3: TGCGCCAGCAGCTTGGCTGTCAGCAAGAATGAAAAACTGTTTTTT. Amino acid sequence: CASSLAVSKNEKLFF. The V gene is TRBV5-1, the J gene TRBJ1-4; D uncertain. Germline CDR1 is SGHRS and CDR2 is YFSETQ. Trimming stripped 0 bases from V and 5 bases from J, with 11 bases between. The CDR3 contains 15 residues.

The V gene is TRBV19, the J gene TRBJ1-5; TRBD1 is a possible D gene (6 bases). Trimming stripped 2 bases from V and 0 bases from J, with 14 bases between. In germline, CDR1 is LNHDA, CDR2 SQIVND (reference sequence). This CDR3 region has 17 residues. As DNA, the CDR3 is TGTGCCAGTAGTATAAGGGGGTCGACAGCTAGCAATCAGCCCCAGCATTTT. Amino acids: CASSIRGSTASNQPQHF.

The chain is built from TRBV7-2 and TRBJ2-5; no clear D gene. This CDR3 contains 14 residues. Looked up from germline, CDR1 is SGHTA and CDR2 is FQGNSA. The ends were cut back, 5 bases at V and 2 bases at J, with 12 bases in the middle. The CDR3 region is CASSLRRTQETQYF. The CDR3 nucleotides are TGTGCCAGCAGCCTCAGGAGAACGCAAGAGACCCAGTACTTC.

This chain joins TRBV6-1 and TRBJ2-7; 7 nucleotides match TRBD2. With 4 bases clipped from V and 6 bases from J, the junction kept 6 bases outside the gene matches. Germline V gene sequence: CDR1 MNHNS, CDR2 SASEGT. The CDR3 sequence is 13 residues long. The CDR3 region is CASSVGAGVEQYF. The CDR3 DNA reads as TGTGCCAGCAGTGTAGGGGCGGGGGTCGAGCAGTACTTC.